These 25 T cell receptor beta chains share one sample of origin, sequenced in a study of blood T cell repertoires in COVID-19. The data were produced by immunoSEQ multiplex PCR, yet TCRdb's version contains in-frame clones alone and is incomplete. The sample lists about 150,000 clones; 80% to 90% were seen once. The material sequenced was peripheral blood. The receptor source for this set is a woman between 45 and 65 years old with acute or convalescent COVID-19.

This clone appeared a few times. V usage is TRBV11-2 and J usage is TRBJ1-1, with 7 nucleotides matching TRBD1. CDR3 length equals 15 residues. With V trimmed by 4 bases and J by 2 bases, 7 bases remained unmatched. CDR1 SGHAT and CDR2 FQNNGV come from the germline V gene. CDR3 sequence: CASSSRTGGNTEAFF. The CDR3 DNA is TGTGCCAGCAGCTCACGGACAGGAGGAAACACTGAAGCTTTCTTT. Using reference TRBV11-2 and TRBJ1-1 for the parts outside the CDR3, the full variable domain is EAGVAQSPRYKIIEKRQSVAFWCNPISGHATLYWYQQILGQGPKLLIQFQNNGVVDDSQLPKDRFSAERLKGVDSTLKIQPAKLEDSAVYLCASSSRTGGNTEAFFGQGTRLTVV.

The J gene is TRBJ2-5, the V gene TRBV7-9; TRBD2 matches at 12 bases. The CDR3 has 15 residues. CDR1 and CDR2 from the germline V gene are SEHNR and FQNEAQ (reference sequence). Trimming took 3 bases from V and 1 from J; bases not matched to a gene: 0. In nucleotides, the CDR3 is TGTGCCAGCAGCTTGACTAGCGGGGGCCAAGAGACCCAGTACTTC. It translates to CASSLTSGGQETQYF.

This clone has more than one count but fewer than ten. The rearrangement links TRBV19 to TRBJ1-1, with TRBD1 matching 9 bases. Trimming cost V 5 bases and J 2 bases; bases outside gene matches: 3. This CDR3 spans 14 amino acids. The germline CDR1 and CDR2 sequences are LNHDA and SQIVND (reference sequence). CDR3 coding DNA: TGTGCCAGTAGTGTGACAGGGGGAAACACTGAAGCTTTCTTT. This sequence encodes CASSVTGGNTEAFF.

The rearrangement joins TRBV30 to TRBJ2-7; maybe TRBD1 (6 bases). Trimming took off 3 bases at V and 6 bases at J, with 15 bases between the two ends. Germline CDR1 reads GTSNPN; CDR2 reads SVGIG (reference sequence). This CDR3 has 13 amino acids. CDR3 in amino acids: CAWRLNTGLEQYF. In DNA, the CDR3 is TGTGCCTGGAGACTGAATACAGGGCTCGAGCAGTACTTC.

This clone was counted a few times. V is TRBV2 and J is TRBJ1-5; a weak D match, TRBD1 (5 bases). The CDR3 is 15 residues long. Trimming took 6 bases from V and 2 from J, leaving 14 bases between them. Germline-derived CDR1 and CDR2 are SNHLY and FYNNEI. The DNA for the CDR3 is TGTGCCAGCAGCAGGGAGGCCAGAGGCAATCAGCCCCAGCATTTT. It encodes CASSREARGNQPQHF.

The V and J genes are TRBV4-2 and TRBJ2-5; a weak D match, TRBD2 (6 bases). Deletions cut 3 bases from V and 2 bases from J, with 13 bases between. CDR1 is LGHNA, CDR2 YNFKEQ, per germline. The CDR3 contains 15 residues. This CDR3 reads CASSQTGRGQETQYF. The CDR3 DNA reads TGTGCCAGCAGCCAGACTGGGCGGGGACAAGAGACCCAGTACTTC.

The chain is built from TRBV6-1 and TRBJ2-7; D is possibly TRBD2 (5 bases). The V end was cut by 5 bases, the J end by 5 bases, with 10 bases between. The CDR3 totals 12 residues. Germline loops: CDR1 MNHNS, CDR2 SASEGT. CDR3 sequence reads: CASSYGGHEQYF. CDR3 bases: TGTGCCAGCAGTTATGGAGGACACGAGCAGTACTTC.

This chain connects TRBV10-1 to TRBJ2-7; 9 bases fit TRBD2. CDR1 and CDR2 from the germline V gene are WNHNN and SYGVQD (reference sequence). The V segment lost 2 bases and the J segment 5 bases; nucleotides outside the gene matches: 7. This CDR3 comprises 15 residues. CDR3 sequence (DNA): TGCGCCAGCAGTGAGGGGAGCGGGGGGCTCCACGAGCAGTACTTC. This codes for CASSEGSGGLHEQYF.

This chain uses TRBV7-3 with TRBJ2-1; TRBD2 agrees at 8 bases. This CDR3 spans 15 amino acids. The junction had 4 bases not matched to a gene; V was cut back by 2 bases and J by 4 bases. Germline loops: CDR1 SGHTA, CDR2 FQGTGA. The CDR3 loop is CASSLAGGPYNEQFF. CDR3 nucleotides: TGTGCCAGCAGCTTAGCGGGGGGCCCGTACAATGAGCAGTTCTTC.

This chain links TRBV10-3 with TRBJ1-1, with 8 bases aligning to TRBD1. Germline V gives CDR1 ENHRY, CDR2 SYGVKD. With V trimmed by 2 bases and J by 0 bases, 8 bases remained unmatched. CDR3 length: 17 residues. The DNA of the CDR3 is TGTGCCATCAGTGAGATCAGGGGGCTATCCTTGAACACTGAAGCTTTCTTT. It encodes CAISEIRGLSLNTEAFF.

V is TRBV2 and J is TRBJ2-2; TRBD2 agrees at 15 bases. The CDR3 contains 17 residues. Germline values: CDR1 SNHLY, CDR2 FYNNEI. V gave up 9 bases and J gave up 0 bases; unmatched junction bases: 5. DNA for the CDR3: TGTGCCAGTCCCGGGACTAGCGGGGGGTCGAACACCGGGGAGCTGTTTTTT. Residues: CASPGTSGGSNTGELFF. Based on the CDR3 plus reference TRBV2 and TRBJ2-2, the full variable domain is EPEVTQTPSHQVTQMGQEVILRCVPISNHLYFYWYRQILGQKVEFLVSFYNNEISEKSEIFDDQFSVERPDGSNFTLKIRSTKLEDSAMYFCASPGTSGGSNTGELFFGEGSRLTVL.

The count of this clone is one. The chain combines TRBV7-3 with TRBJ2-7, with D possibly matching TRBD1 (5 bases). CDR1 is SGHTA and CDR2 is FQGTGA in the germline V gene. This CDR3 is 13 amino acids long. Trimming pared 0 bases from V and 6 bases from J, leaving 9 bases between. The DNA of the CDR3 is TGTGCCAGCAGCTTAACGATTAGGGGCGAGCAGTACTTC. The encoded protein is CASSLTIRGEQYF.

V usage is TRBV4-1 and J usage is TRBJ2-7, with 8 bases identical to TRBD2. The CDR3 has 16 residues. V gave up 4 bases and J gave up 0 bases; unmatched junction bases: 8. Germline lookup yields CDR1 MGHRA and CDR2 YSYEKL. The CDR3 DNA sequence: TGCGCCAGCAGCCCCCAACGGCGGGGGGTCTCCTACGAGCAGTACTTC. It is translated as CASSPQRRGVSYEQYF.

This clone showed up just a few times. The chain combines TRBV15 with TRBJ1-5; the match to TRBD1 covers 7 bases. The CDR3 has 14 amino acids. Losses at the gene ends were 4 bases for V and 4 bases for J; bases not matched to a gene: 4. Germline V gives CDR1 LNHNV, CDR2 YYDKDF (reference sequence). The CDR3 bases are TGTGCCACCAGCAACAGGGGATGGAATCAGCCCCAGCATTTT. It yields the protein CATSNRGWNQPQHF.

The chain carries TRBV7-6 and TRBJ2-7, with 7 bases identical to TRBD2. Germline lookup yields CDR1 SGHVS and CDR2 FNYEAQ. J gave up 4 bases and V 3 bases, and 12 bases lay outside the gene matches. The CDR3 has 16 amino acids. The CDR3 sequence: CASSFGQRGRAYEQYF. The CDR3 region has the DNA TGTGCCAGCAGCTTTGGGCAGCGGGGCAGGGCGTACGAGCAGTACTTC. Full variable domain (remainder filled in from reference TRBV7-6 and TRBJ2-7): GAGVSQSPRYKVTKRGQDVALRCDPISGHVSLYWYRQALGQGPEFLTYFNYEAQQDKSGLPNDRFSAERPEGSISTLTIQRTEQRDSAMYRCASSFGQRGRAYEQYFGPGTRLTVT.

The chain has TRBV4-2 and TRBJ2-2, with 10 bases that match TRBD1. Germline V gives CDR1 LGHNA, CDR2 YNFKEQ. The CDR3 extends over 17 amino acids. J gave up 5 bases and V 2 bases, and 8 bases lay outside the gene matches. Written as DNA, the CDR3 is TGTGCCAGCAGCCAAACGGGACAGGGGAGGCGAACCGGGGAGCTGTTTTTT. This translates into CASSQTGQGRRTGELFF.

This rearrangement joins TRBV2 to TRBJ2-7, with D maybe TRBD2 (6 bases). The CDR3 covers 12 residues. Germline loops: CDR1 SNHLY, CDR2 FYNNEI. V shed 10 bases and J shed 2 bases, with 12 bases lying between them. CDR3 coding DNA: TGTGCCACCGGGACTCCCCCCTACGAGCAGTACTTC. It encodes CATGTPPYEQYF.

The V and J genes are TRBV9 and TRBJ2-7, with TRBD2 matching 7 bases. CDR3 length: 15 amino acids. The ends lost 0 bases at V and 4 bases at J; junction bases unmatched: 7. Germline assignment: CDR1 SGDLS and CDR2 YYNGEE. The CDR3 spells CASSVDSLAVYEQYF. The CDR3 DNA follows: TGTGCCAGCAGCGTAGACAGTCTAGCGGTTTACGAGCAGTACTTC.

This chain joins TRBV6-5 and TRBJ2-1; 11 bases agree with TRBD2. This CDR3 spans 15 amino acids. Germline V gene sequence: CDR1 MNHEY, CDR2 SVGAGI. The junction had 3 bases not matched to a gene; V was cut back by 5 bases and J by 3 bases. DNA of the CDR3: TGTGCCAGCAGTACCGGGACTAGCGGCTACAATGAGCAGTTCTTC. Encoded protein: CASSTGTSGYNEQFF.

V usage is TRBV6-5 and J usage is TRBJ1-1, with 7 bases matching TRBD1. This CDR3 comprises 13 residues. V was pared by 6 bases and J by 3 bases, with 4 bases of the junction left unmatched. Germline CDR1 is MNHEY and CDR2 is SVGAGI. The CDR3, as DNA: TGTGCCAGCAGACGAACAGGGGACACTGAAGCTTTCTTT. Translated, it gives CASRRTGDTEAFF.

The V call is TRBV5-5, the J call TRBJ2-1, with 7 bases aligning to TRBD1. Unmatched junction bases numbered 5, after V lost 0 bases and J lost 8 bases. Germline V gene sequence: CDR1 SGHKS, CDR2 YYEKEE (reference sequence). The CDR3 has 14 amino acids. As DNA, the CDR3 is TGTGCCAGCAGCTTGGAGGGGGCGGATTATGAGCAGTTCTTC. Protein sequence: CASSLEGADYEQFF. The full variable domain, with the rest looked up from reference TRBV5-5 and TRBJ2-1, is DAGVTQSPTHLIKTRGQQVTLRCSPISGHKSVSWYQQVLGQGPQFIFQYYEKEERGRGNFPDRFSARQFPNYSSELNVNALLLGDSALYLCASSLEGADYEQFFGPGTRLTVL.

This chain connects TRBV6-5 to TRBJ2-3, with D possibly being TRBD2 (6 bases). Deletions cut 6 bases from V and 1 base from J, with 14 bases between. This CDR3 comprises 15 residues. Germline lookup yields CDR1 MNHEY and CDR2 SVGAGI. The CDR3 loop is CASRISGEGTDTQYF. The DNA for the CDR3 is TGTGCCAGCAGAATTAGCGGAGAGGGCACAGATACGCAGTATTTT.

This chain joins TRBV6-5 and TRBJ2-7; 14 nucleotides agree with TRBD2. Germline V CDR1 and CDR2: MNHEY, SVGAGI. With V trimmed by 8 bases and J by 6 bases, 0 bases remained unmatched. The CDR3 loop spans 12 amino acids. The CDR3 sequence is CASGLAGGEQYF. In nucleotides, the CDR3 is TGTGCCAGCGGACTAGCGGGAGGCGAGCAGTACTTC.

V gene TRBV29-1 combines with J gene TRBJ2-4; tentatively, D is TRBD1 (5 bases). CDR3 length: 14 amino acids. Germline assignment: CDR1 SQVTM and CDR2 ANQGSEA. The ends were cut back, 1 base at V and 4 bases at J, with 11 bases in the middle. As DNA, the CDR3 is TGCAGCGTTGAAGTGGGCAGGGATAAAAACATTCAGTACTTC. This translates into CSVEVGRDKNIQYF.

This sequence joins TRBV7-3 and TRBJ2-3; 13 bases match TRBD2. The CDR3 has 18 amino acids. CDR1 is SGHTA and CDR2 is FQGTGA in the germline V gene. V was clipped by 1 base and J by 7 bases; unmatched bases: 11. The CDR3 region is CASSLNRLAGGLGHTQYF. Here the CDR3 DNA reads TGTGCCAGCAGCTTAAATCGACTAGCGGGGGGACTTGGTCATACGCAGTATTTT.